This T cell receptor beta chain was recorded in a study of Graves' ophthalmopathy and Graves' hyperthyroidism. CDR3 size: 13 residues. V was cut by 3 bases and J by 5 bases, with 10 bases left in between. Germline values: CDR1 MNHEY, CDR2 SMNVEV (reference sequence). Ten or more counts support this clonotype. The authors amplified TCR beta CDR3 regions, and they did so from RNA transcripts for repertoire sequencing. Second-round multiplex PCR came after first-round RT-PCR with HTBI primers. TCRdb used MiXCR to reprocess the multiplex PCR reads, holding one entry per CDR3 protein. The sample yields about 390,000 distinct CDR3 sequences, 17% seen once.

This receptor was taken from an adult woman with stable Graves' hyperthyroidism. The chain employs TRBV27 and TRBJ1-1, with a possible D match to TRBD1 (5 bases). The source material was peripheral blood. The CDR3 sequence: CASSFPGGTEAFF. The CDR3 DNA reads as TGTGCCAGCAGTTTTCCGGGGGGGACTGAAGCTTTCTTT.